These 24 T cell receptor beta chains originate from one sample sequenced in a study of immune heterogeneity within non-small cell lung tumors listed by TCRdb under 2018. Genomic DNA was extracted from bulk tumor tissue and used as the TCR template, and approximately 620 ng gDNA was amplified per sample. During surgery, multiple biopsies were taken from each primary tumor and placed as far apart as possible within the tumor mass. The study cohort was described as untreated, and the patients were newly diagnosed NSCLC cases having curative surgery. These reads were obtained on a HiSeq X Ten. The TCR beta CDR3 region was amplified with a multiplex PCR system whose first round ran for about 9 cycles using 32 V-gene forward primers and 13 J-gene reverse primers. TCRdb took the public reads, trimmed them with fastp at Q25, ran MiXCR for clone calling and kept in-frame beta chains. Each CDR3 protein gets just one entry, which takes the most common genes and DNA from the rows behind it. The sample profile shows about 4,700 distinct CDR3 sequences; roughly 19% of them were found once. The leading ten clones occupy approximately 11% of the sample.

Sequenced input: lung tumor tissue. The source is a man in his fifties or sixties with non-small cell lung cancer.

The chain uses TRBV12-3 or TRBV12-4 and TRBJ2-7; 7 bases align to TRBD1. The CDR3 contains 19 residues. Trimming removed 4 bases from V and 1 base from J; junction bases left unmatched: 19. As DNA, the CDR3 is TGTGCCAGCAGTTGCCCCGCTGCAAACAGACAGGGTGAATCCTACGAGCAGTACTTC. Its translation: CASSCPAANRQGESYEQYF.

The chain uses TRBV19 and TRBJ1-3; D is ambiguous. V gave up 2 bases and J gave up 2 bases, with 10 bases separating them. CDR3 length equals 15 residues. CDR1 LNHDA and CDR2 SQIVND come from the germline V gene (reference sequence). Written as DNA, the CDR3 is TGTGCCAGTAGTATACCCATCGGGACTGGAAACACCATATATTTT. Protein sequence: CASSIPIGTGNTIYF.

In this sample, this clonotype turned up a few times. The gene calls are TRBV30 and TRBJ1-3; D not resolved. The CDR3 length is 13 residues. The V end was cut by 7 bases, the J end by 3 bases, with 13 bases between. CDR1 and CDR2 from the germline V gene are GTSNPN and SVGIG (reference sequence). The DNA for the CDR3 is TGTGCCTTAACCCGGGAGGGTGGAAACACCATATATTTT. Residues: CALTREGGNTIYF.

CDR3 residues: CASSVLGTGYENEQFF. CDR3 nucleotides: TGTGCCAGCAGCGTACTTGGGACAGGGTATGAAAATGAGCAGTTCTTC. The V gene is TRBV9, the J gene TRBJ2-1, with 9 bases that match TRBD1. V lost 1 base, J lost 7 bases, and 9 bases stayed unmatched. Germline V gives CDR1 SGDLS, CDR2 YYNGEE. The CDR3 is 16 amino acids.

This clonotype was counted only a few times. The rearrangement uses TRBV19 and TRBJ1-1, with 7 bases that match TRBD1. Germline V gene sequence: CDR1 LNHDA, CDR2 SQIVND (reference sequence). Trimming at V came to 5 bases and at J to 4 bases, leaving 10 bases not matched to a gene. The CDR3 extends over 15 amino acids. The DNA of the CDR3 is TGTGCCAGTAGTCCTCCGACAGGGTTCGGCACTGAAGCTTTCTTT. Translation: CASSPPTGFGTEAFF.

On this clonotype: A read error is possible here, since a much larger clone lies one base away. The gene calls are TRBV7-6 and TRBJ2-7; D is perhaps TRBD1 (5 bases). CDR1 is SGHVS, CDR2 FNYEAQ, per germline. The CDR3 runs to 14 residues. Trimming pared 1 base from V and 2 bases from J, leaving 9 bases between. CDR3: CASSLVWGTYEQYF. As DNA, the CDR3 is TGTGCCAGCAGCTTAGTGTGGGGCACCTACGAGCAGTACTTC.

This clonotype ranks as medium-sized (0.01 to 0.1%). V and J are TRBV20-1 and TRBJ2-2; 14 bases are a match to TRBD2. The CDR3 contains 14 residues. Germline V gene sequence: CDR1 DFQATT, CDR2 SNEGSKA (reference sequence). V was pared by 6 bases and J by 5 bases, with 2 bases of the junction left unmatched. CDR3 in DNA: TGCAGTGCATGGACTAGCGGGAGGACCGGGGAGCTGTTTTTT. It encodes CSAWTSGRTGELFF.

J is TRBJ1-3 and V is TRBV7-2; D is uncertain. The germline V gene encodes CDR1 SGHTA and CDR2 FQGNSA. The CDR3 has 12 amino acids. Trimming removed 1 base from V and 4 bases from J, with 2 bases in between. CDR3 coding DNA: TGTGCCAGCAGCTTAGGGGGAAACACCATATATTTT. It codes for CASSLGGNTIYF.

Of note for this clonotype: A single base separates this from a much larger clone, so it may be a read error. The chain joins TRBV6-5 to TRBJ2-7; D possibly corresponds to TRBD2 (5 bases). Germline CDR1 is MNHEY and CDR2 is SVGAGI. The CDR3 covers 15 residues. The CDR3 reads CASSLGRGYRKEHYF. The CDR3, as DNA: TGTGCCAGCAGTTTAGGACGAGGGTATCGTAAGGAGCATTACTTC.

The chain links TRBV20-1 to TRBJ1-2; D remains unclear. This CDR3 is 14 amino acids long. Germline CDR1 and CDR2: DFQATT and SNEGSKA (reference sequence). V dropped 1 base and J dropped 2 bases, with 11 bases sitting between them. The CDR3 DNA is TGCAGTGCTAGAGGTCCTTCCGGGAACTATGGCTACACCTTC. Its translation: CSARGPSGNYGYTF.

This clonotype was recorded a few times. V gene TRBV12-3 or TRBV12-4 combines with J gene TRBJ2-1; D assignment may be TRBD1 or TRBD2 (5 bases each). The CDR3 has 12 amino acids. V gave up 4 bases and J gave up 10 bases, with 11 bases separating them. CDR3 in amino acids: CASSYNRDEQFF. CDR3 in DNA: TGTGCCAGCAGTTACAACCGGGACGAGCAGTTCTTC.

This clonotype is judged medium-sized. The chain carries TRBV24-1 and TRBJ1-5; no firm D call. The length of the CDR3 is 14 residues. The ends were cut back, 4 bases at V and 8 bases at J, with 14 bases in the middle. Germline V gene data show CDR1 as KGHDR and CDR2 as SFDVKD. DNA for the CDR3: TGTGCCACCAGTGACAACCTACTCCCTAAGCCCCAGCATTTT. It codes for CATSDNLLPKPQHF.

In its sample, this clonotype is medium-sized. CDR3 DNA sequence: TGCAGTGCCACCACAGGGGATGGCAATCAGCCCCAGCATTTT. It specifies CSATTGDGNQPQHF. This rearrangement joins TRBV20-1 to TRBJ1-5; TRBD1 aligns across 7 bases. J was trimmed by 2 bases and V by 6 bases; bases with no gene match: 7. The CDR3 sequence is 14 residues long. Germline values: CDR1 DFQATT, CDR2 SNEGSKA (reference sequence).

The chain recombines TRBV5-1 with TRBJ1-4; no reliable D call. Germline V gene data show CDR1 as SGHRS and CDR2 as YFSETQ. V was pared by 0 bases and J by 0 bases, with 3 bases between. CDR3 length: 14 amino acids. CDR3 loop: CASSLDPTNEKLFF. The CDR3 region has the DNA TGCGCCAGCAGCTTGGACCCAACTAATGAAAAACTGTTTTTT.

The V call is TRBV20-1, the J call TRBJ2-2; weak D call: TRBD1 (5 bases). Looked up from germline, CDR1 is DFQATT and CDR2 is SNEGSKA (reference sequence). This CDR3 region has 14 residues. Trimming cost V 6 bases and J 5 bases, with 16 bases left between them. Here the CDR3 reads CSAKTVGATGELFF. CDR3 nucleotides: TGCAGTGCGAAGACAGTTGGAGCAACCGGGGAGCTGTTTTTT.

This rearrangement joins TRBV9 to TRBJ2-2, with D possibly matching TRBD1 (6 bases). Germline-derived CDR1 and CDR2 are SGDLS and YYNGEE. The CDR3 runs to 14 residues. V lost 3 bases and J 4 bases, leaving 10 bases between the germline ends. CDR3 bases: TGTGCCAGCAGCGCCCACAGGGCCACCGGGGAGCTGTTTTTT. Encoded protein: CASSAHRATGELFF.

This clonotype was picked up a small number of times. A read error may explain this, as a much larger clone is one base away. The genes are TRBV19 and TRBJ2-7; a weak D match, TRBD2 (5 bases). The CDR3 length is 14 residues. Germline CDR1 and CDR2: LNHDA and SQIVND (reference sequence). The CDR3: CTSSFGLFSYEQYF. The CDR3 DNA reads as TGTACCAGTAGTTTTGGACTCTTTAGCTACGAGCAGTACTTC.

This clonotype is termed medium-sized. The CDR3 region has the DNA TGTGCCAGCAGTTACTCGAGCTACGAGCAGTACTTC. Translating it yields CASSYSSYEQYF. This chain links TRBV6-6 with TRBJ2-7; the D is unclear. V lost 0 bases and J 3 bases, leaving 3 bases between the germline ends. Germline V gives CDR1 MNHNY, CDR2 SVGAGI (reference sequence). This CDR3 spans 12 amino acids.

This clonotype has more than one count but fewer than ten. V is TRBV20-1 and J is TRBJ2-7; D is ambiguous. Trimming took off 4 bases at V and 6 bases at J, with 16 bases between the two ends. This CDR3 is built from 13 residues. Germline V lookup: CDR1 DFQATT, CDR2 SNEGSKA (reference sequence). The CDR3 sequence: CSANPQPYSEQYF. CDR3 bases: TGCAGTGCTAATCCACAACCCTACAGCGAGCAGTACTTC.

The chain employs TRBV9 and TRBJ1-1; weak D call: TRBD1 (5 bases). Germline assignment: CDR1 SGDLS and CDR2 YYNGEE. The CDR3 length is 13 residues. V was trimmed by 6 bases and J by 6 bases, leaving 15 bases between them. This CDR3 is CASIGANDPEAFF. The DNA of the CDR3 is TGTGCCAGCATTGGGGCCAATGACCCTGAAGCTTTCTTT. The whole variable domain, filled in from reference TRBV9 and TRBJ1-1, reads DSGVTQTPKHLITATGQRVTLRCSPRSGDLSVYWYQQSLDQGLQFLIQYYNGEERAKGNILERFSAQQFPDLHSELNLSSLELGDSALYFCASIGANDPEAFFGQGTRLTVV.

This clonotype was observed a handful of times. V and J are TRBV7-2 and TRBJ2-2, with D unclear. This CDR3 is built from 17 residues. With 0 bases removed from V and 1 base from J, the gap between germline ends came to 12 bases. Germline V gives CDR1 SGHTA, CDR2 FQGNSA. The CDR3 DNA reads as TGTGCCAGCAGCTTAGCGGGCTCCTTCGGGAACACCGGGGAGCTGTTTTTT. Its protein is CASSLAGSFGNTGELFF. Supplemented by reference TRBV7-2 and TRBJ2-2, the full variable domain reads GAGVSQSPSNKVTEKGKDVELRCDPISGHTALYWYRQSLGQGLEFLIYFQGNSAPDKSGLPSDRFSAERTGGSVSTLTIQRTQQEDSAVYLCASSLAGSFGNTGELFFGEGSRLTVL.

By proportion, this clonotype is medium-sized. The chain uses TRBV11-3 and TRBJ2-2; D is undetermined. This CDR3 spans 15 amino acids. Looked up from germline, CDR1 is SGHNT and CDR2 is YENEEA. V lost 3 bases and J 4 bases, leaving 12 bases between the germline ends. As DNA, the CDR3 is TGTGCCAGCAGCTTCCACGCCTCGCGCACCGGGGAGCTGTTTTTT. Amino acids: CASSFHASRTGELFF.

By share, this clonotype counts as medium-sized. The gene calls are TRBV20-1 and TRBJ1-1, with D unclear. This CDR3 region has 17 residues. The V gene's germline CDR1 is DFQATT and CDR2 SNEGSKA (reference sequence). Between the trimmed V and J ends, which lost 3 bases and 1 base, there was a span of 21 bases. DNA of the CDR3: TGCAGTGCTAGCCCAAACTTAGCAACGACGGGGAACACTGAAGCTTTCTTT. Protein: CSASPNLATTGNTEAFF.

Only a few counts were recorded for this clonotype. This chain links TRBV14 with TRBJ2-3; 12 bases map to TRBD2. The V segment lost 0 bases and the J segment 6 bases; nucleotides outside the gene matches: 7. Germline assignment: CDR1 SGHDN and CDR2 FVKESK. This CDR3 has 17 residues. This CDR3 is CASSQEASGRGSDTQYF. CDR3 coding DNA: TGTGCCAGCAGCCAAGAGGCTAGCGGGAGGGGGAGCGATACGCAGTATTTT. Based on the CDR3 plus reference TRBV14 and TRBJ2-3, the full variable domain is EAGVTQFPSHSVIEKGQTVTLRCDPISGHDNLYWYRRVMGKEIKFLLHFVKESKQDESGMPNNRFLAERTGGTYSTLKVQPAELEDSGVYFCASSQEASGRGSDTQYFGPGTRLTVL.